The sequence of this T cell receptor (beta chain) was determined in a study of beta chain features in type 1 diabetes. Study conclusions and caveats: In all four CD4+ subsets, TCRB CDR3 length was significantly, moderately reduced in type 1 diabetes.

Expressed TCRB transcripts were sequenced after all isolated RNA was converted to cDNA. Only in-frame clones appear in the TCRdb table, and some are missing; sequencing was by immunoSEQ multiplex PCR. Among over 150,000 clones listed, 10% to 13% were seen once. Note on this clone: The antigen is undetermined.

Per the germline V gene, CDR1 is SGHRS and CDR2 is YFSETQ. The CDR3 spans 14 residues. Deletions cut 4 bases from V and 2 bases from J, with 13 bases between. The clonotype originates from a man aged 25 to 40 with type 1 diabetes. The V call is TRBV5-1, the J call TRBJ2-7, with D perhaps TRBD1 (6 bases). Sequenced sample: central memory CD4+ T cells from blood. CDR3 sequence: CASSQARDTYEQYF. The DNA for the CDR3 is TGCGCCAGCAGCCAGGCACGGGACACCTACGAGCAGTACTTC.